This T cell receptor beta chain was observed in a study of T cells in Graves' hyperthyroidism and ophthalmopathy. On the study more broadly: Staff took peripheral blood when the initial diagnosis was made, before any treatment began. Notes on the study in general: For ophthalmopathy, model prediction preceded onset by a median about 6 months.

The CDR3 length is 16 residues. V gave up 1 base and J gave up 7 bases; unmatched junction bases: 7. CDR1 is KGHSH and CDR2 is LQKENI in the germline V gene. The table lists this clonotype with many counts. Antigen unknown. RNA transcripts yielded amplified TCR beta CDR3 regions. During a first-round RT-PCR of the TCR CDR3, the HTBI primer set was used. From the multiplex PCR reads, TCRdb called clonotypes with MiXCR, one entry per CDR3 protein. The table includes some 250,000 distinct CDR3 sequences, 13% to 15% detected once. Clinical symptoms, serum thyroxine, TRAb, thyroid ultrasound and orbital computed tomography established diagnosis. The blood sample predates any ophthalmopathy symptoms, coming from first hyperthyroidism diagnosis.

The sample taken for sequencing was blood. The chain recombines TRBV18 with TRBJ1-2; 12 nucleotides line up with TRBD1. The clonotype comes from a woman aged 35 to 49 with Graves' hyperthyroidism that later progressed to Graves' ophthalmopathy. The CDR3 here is CASSPRRDRGLSGYTF. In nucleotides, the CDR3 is TGTGCCAGCTCACCACGCCGGGACAGGGGGCTGTCTGGCTACACCTTC.